This is a list of T cell receptor beta chains from one sample in a study of T cell changes during pregnancy in multiple sclerosis. Method: immunoSEQ multiplex PCR; TCRdb's copy keeps in-frame clones and lacks some. The repertoire consists of 85,000 to 130,000 clones, with about 90% occurring once and the leading ten covering around 1.6%. The material was peripheral blood, obtained before pregnancy. The origin of the receptors is a female donor with multiple sclerosis, enrolled in a pregnancy study. The CDR3 runs from the conserved cysteine through the conserved F or W. Fields, in order: clone size, D gene, V gene, J gene, CDR3 protein, CDR3 DNA. A D gene is named only where the DNA matches it firmly. Clone size, where shown, is once, few, many, or a class for clones that have expanded.

-	TRBD2	TRBV19	TRBJ2-1	CASTPRLAGERNNEQFF	TGTGCCAGTACCCCTAGACTAGCGGGAGAAAGAAACAATGAGCAGTTCTTC
-	TRBD2	TRBV6-6	TRBJ2-1	CASRAGGLNEQFF	TGTGCCAGCAGAGCGGGGGGCCTTAATGAGCAGTTCTTC
-	-	TRBV5-5	TRBJ2-1	CASRRGADIDEQFF	TGTGCCAGCAGGCGCGGGGCGGATATCGATGAGCAGTTCTTC
few	-	TRBV5-1	TRBJ2-7	CASSLDGAYEQYF	TGCGCCAGCAGCTTGGACGGTGCCTACGAGCAGTACTTC
-	TRBD1	TRBV7-2	TRBJ2-1	CASSLDRGDREQFF	TGTGCCAGCAGCTTAGACAGGGGCGATCGTGAGCAGTTCTTC
-	TRBD2	TRBV7-3	TRBJ2-5	CASSWGGGPQETQYF	TGTGCCAGCAGCTGGGGCGGGGGGCCCCAAGAGACCCAGTACTTC
-	TRBD2	TRBV5-1	TRBJ2-1	CASSFASGIYNEQFF	TGCGCCAGCAGCTTTGCTAGCGGGATCTACAATGAGCAGTTCTTC
-	TRBD1	TRBV30	TRBJ1-1	CAWRGTGWLNTEAFF	TGTGCCTGGAGGGGGACAGGGTGGTTGAACACTGAAGCTTTCTTT
-	-	TRBV9	TRBJ2-7	CASSLAGGSSYEQYF	TGTGCCAGCAGCCTGGCCGGGGGAAGCTCCTACGAGCAGTACTTC
-	-	TRBV19	TRBJ1-5	CASSIAGARQPQHF	TGTGCCAGTAGTATAGCAGGGGCGCGCCAGCCCCAGCATTTT
-	TRBD2	TRBV7-9	TRBJ2-4	CASTSSGNQYF	TGTGCCAGCACCTCAAGCGGGAATCAGTACTTC
-	TRBD2	TRBV7-9	TRBJ2-1	CASSPPLAGGVNEQFF	TGTGCCAGCAGCCCACCGCTAGCGGGGGGGGTAAATGAGCAGTTCTTC
-	-	TRBV18	TRBJ2-7	CASSPLEGYEQYF	TGTGCCAGCTCACCACTGGAGGGCTACGAGCAGTACTTC
-	TRBD2	TRBV7-7	TRBJ2-2	CASSLLRGDTGELFF	TGTGCTAGCAGCTTACTCCGGGGGGACACCGGGGAGCTGTTTTTT
-	-	TRBV18	TRBJ1-6	CASSPPESSYNSPLHF	TGTGCCAGCTCACCACCGGAGAGCTCCTATAATTCACCCCTCCACTTT
-	-	TRBV11-3	TRBJ2-7	CASSLDSSYEQYF	TGTGCCAGCAGCCTAGACAGCTCCTACGAGCAGTACTTC
-	TRBD2	TRBV10-3	TRBJ2-5	CAISGVWASGNQETQYF	TGTGCCATCAGTGGGGTCTGGGCTAGCGGGAACCAAGAGACCCAGTACTTC
-	TRBD2	TRBV2	TRBJ2-1	CASSEALREGNEQFF	TGTGCCAGCAGTGAAGCGTTGCGGGAGGGCAATGAGCAGTTCTTC
-	-	TRBV9	TRBJ1-2	CASSASGDRGYTF	TGTGCCAGCAGCGCCTCAGGGGATCGGGGCTACACCTTC
-	TRBD2	TRBV28	TRBJ2-5	CASSFLRGGFQETQYF	TGTGCCAGCAGTTTTCTCCGGGGAGGGTTTCAAGAGACCCAGTACTTC
-	-	TRBV7-2	TRBJ2-7	CASSLGGERAAYEQYF	TGTGCCAGCAGCTTAGGAGGTGAGCGGGCTGCCTACGAGCAGTACTTC
-	-	TRBV19	TRBJ2-2	CASRPGLNTGELFF	TGTGCCAGTAGACCGGGACTCAACACCGGGGAGCTGTTTTTT
once	TRBD1	TRBV4-3	TRBJ2-2	CASSQEDRGRNTGELFF	TGCGCCAGCAGCCAAGAAGACAGGGGGCGGAACACCGGGGAGCTGTTTTTT
-	TRBD1	TRBV2	TRBJ2-4	CASSEGTGANIQYF	TGTGCCAGCAGTGAAGGGACAGGGGCAAACATTCAGTACTTC
-	-	TRBV21-1	TRBJ1-6	CASSKVKTGDNSPLHF	TGTGCCAGCAGCAAAGTTAAAACAGGGGATAATTCACCCCTCCACTTT
-	TRBD1	TRBV6-5	TRBJ1-1	CASSYSQGEVGTEAFF	TGTGCCAGCAGTTACTCCCAGGGGGAGGTCGGCACTGAAGCTTTCTTT
-	-	TRBV7-9	TRBJ2-2	CASSLPGGMNTGELFF	TGTGCCAGCAGCTTACCTGGAGGGATGAACACCGGGGAGCTGTTTTTT
-	-	TRBV29-1	TRBJ1-1	CSGQQAYTEAFF	TGCAGCGGGCAACAGGCGTACACTGAAGCTTTCTTT
-	-	TRBV20-1	TRBJ2-7	CPGGGNYEQYF	TGCCCTGGAGGCGGGAACTACGAGCAGTACTTC
-	TRBD2	TRBV20-1	TRBJ2-3	CSAAIAGREYF	TGCAGTGCGGCGATAGCGGGGAGAGAGTATTTT
few	TRBD1	TRBV19	TRBJ2-6	CASSTPGQAPSGANVLTF	TGTGCCAGTAGTACTCCGGGACAGGCGCCCTCTGGGGCCAACGTCCTGACTTTC
-	TRBD1	TRBV27	TRBJ2-2	CASSAGTGDTGELFF	TGTGCCAGCAGTGCCGGGACAGGGGACACCGGGGAGCTGTTTTTT
-	-	TRBV19	TRBJ2-6	CATCTAGANVLTF	TGTGCCACGTGTACGGCTGGGGCCAACGTCCTGACTTTC